The entry that follows covers one T cell receptor (beta chain) sequence. Its specificity is not known. This entry belongs to a study of blood T cells in healthy people across ages. Study-level points and caveats: In these data, TCR beta diversity tracked strongly with naive T cell percentage.

Looked up from germline, CDR1 is MNHEY and CDR2 is SMNVEV (reference sequence). The CDR3 covers 14 residues. The V gene lost 3 bases and the J gene lost 3 bases, with 11 bases spanning the gap. Through a sample-barcoded 5' primer and a J-beta primer mix, a second PCR was run for roughly 6 to 11 cycles. Every cDNA molecule carried a tag from a template-switch adaptor bearing 12 random nucleotides. All samples gave at least 2.5 million CDR3-containing paired-end reads. TCRdb reprocessed the 5' RACE reads via MiXCR and lists one record per CDR3 protein. The data show 1.5 million to 2 million distinct CDR3 sequences, just under 50% seen once. Ranging in age from roughly 6 to 95, the donors were healthy Caucasian individuals from Russia.

The receptor was derived from a woman aged 40 to 50 in good health. The rearrangement joins TRBV27 to TRBJ1-2, with D possibly matching TRBD1 (6 bases). Sequencing was done on a sample of blood. The CDR3 loop reads CASSFGGFDYGYTF. The CDR3 DNA reads TGTGCCAGCAGTTTCGGGGGCTTTGACTATGGCTACACCTTC.